This TCR beta chain came from a study of T cell responses to AZD1222 COVID-19 vaccine. Study-level points and caveats: The breadth and depth of Spike-specific TCRs increased once two AZD1222 doses had been given.

As regards this clone: Its antigen is not identified.

The protocol was immunoSEQ multiplex PCR, while the TCRdb copy is restricted to in-frame clones and leaves out a portion. The table lists roughly 100,000 clones, 89% of them singletons. V shed 5 bases and J 1 base; nucleotides not matched to a gene: 4. The CDR3 contains 14 residues. CDR1 is SGHVS and CDR2 is FQNEAQ in the germline V gene. This receptor was taken from an adult in good health. The chain couples TRBV7-8 to TRBJ1-1, with 7 bases lining up with TRBD1. The sample here was peripheral blood, taken on day 0 of AZD1222 vaccination. The CDR3 coding sequence is TGTGCCAGCAGCCCCGGGACAGCGAACACTGAAGCTTTCTTT. Protein sequence: CASSPGTANTEAFF.